This TCR beta chain was obtained from a study of OX40 agonist ivuxolimab in advanced cancers. Study-level information: Each dose-escalation patient presented with hepatocellular carcinoma, melanoma, renal cell or head and neck cancer.

This CDR3 is 14 amino acids long. With 2 bases clipped from V and 9 bases from J, the junction kept 7 bases outside the gene matches. The germline gives CDR1 SNHLY, CDR2 FYNNEI. The data were produced by immunoSEQ multiplex PCR, yet TCRdb's version contains in-frame clones alone and is incomplete. Altogether around 88,000 clones are present, about 90% being singletons, with the ten largest covering around 0.5%. The chain has TRBV2 and TRBJ2-1, with 7 bases that match TRBD2. The specimen was CD4+ or CD8+ T cells sorted from blood, collected in a trial of the OX40 agonist ivuxolimab. This TCR was recovered from an adult with an advanced solid tumor such as melanoma, head and neck, liver or kidney cancer. The CDR3 protein is CASSESPTGGEQFF. Written as DNA, the CDR3 is TGTGCCAGCAGTGAATCCCCAACGGGGGGTGAGCAGTTCTTC. Full variable domain (remainder filled in from reference TRBV2 and TRBJ2-1): EPEVTQTPSHQVTQMGQEVILRCVPISNHLYFYWYRQILGQKVEFLVSFYNNEISEKSEIFDDQFSVERPDGSNFTLKIRSTKLEDSAMYFCASSESPTGGEQFFGPGTRLTVL.